A single sample is the source of the 2 T cell receptor beta chains below, sequenced in a study of blood T cells in healthy people across ages. A second about 7 to 11 cycle PCR used barcoded and J-beta primers. TCRdb re-called the 5' RACE reads with MiXCR, one entry per CDR3 protein. Among approximately 830,000 distinct CDR3 sequences, 60% to 80% were seen once, and the ten largest hold 25% to 35%. The material sequenced was blood. The receptors originated from a man under 40 in good health.

The rearrangement links TRBV7-2 to TRBJ1-5, with D uncertain. This CDR3 has 14 amino acids. Trimming stripped 5 bases from V and 2 bases from J, with 10 bases between. Germline V gene lookup returns CDR1 SGHTA and CDR2 FQGNSA. DNA of the CDR3: TGTGCCAGCAGCCCCGGCGTCGGCAATCAGCCCCAGCATTTT. Protein product: CASSPGVGNQPQHF.

The chain joins TRBV12-3 or TRBV12-4 to TRBJ1-1, with TRBD1 as a possible D gene (6 bases). The V and J ends lost 4 bases and 11 bases respectively, with 14 bases between them. The CDR3 is 12 amino acids. The CDR3 spells CASSYSGTLAFF. Here the CDR3 DNA reads TGTGCCAGCAGTTACTCCGGGACATTGGCTTTCTTT.